This T cell receptor (beta chain) was observed in a study of blood T cell repertoires in COVID-19. This CDR3 has 14 residues. CDR1 SNHLY and CDR2 FYNNEI come from the germline V gene. With 7 bases clipped from V and 2 bases from J, the junction kept 6 bases outside the gene matches. Sequencing was performed with immunoSEQ multiplex PCR; in TCRdb, only in-frame clones are kept and a portion is missing. The repertoire holds about 74,000 clones, with about 86% as singletons. Sequenced material: peripheral blood. The source of this sequence is an elderly woman with active or convalescent COVID-19. The chain combines TRBV2 with TRBJ2-7; 9 bases fit TRBD1. The CDR3: CASTPGTGTYEQYF. The CDR3 bases are TGTGCCAGCACCCCCGGGACAGGGACCTACGAGCAGTACTTC.